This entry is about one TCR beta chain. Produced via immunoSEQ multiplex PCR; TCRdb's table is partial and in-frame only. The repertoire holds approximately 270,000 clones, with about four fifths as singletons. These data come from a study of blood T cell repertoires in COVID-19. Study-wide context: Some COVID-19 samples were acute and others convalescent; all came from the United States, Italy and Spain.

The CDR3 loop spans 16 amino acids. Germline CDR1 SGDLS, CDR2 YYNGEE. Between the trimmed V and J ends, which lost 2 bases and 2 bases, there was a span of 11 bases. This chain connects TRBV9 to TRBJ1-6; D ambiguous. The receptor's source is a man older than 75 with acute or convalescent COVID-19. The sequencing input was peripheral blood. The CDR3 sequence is CASSVSYVAYNSPLHF. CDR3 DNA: TGTGCCAGCAGCGTCAGTTACGTGGCCTATAATTCACCCCTCCACTTT. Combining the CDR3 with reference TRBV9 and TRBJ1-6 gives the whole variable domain DSGVTQTPKHLITATGQRVTLRCSPRSGDLSVYWYQQSLDQGLQFLIQYYNGEERAKGNILERFSAQQFPDLHSELNLSSLELGDSALYFCASSVSYVAYNSPLHFGNGTRLTVT.